These 6 T cell receptor beta chains were all obtained from the same sample, sequenced in a study of shared clonotypes between healthy human individuals. TCRdb keeps only in-frame clones here, not all; method: immunoSEQ multiplex PCR. The sample lists 2 million to 2.5 million clones; approximately 94% were seen once. The source material was naive CD4+ T cells sorted from blood. Noted subset: CD45RA+ positively selected. Receptors originate from a man between 18 and 35 years old in good health.

This clone was seen just once. The same CDR3 is also encoded by other DNA sequences in this sample. V and J are TRBV6-6 and TRBJ2-2; D gene uncertain. Germline CDR1 reads MNHNY; CDR2 reads SVGAGI (reference sequence). Trimming stripped 0 bases from V and 0 bases from J, with 2 bases between. The CDR3 runs to 14 residues. The CDR3, as DNA: TGTGCCAGCAGTTACTCGTCGAACACCGGGGAGCTGTTTTTT. Protein sequence: CASSYSSNTGELFF.

This clone showed up just once. V and J are TRBV5-1 and TRBJ2-5; maybe TRBD1 (6 bases). Germline CDR1 is SGHRS and CDR2 is YFSETQ. The V end lost 5 bases, the J end lost 0 bases, and 11 bases lay between the germline ends. CDR3 length equals 14 residues. CDR3 in DNA: TGCGCCAGCAGGCCACAGGGTAACCAAGAGACCCAGTACTTC. It is translated as CASRPQGNQETQYF.

V is TRBV5-6 and J is TRBJ1-2, with a possible D match to TRBD1 (5 bases). Per the germline V gene, CDR1 is SGHDT and CDR2 is YYEEEE. The ends were cut back, 4 bases at V and 6 bases at J, with 16 bases in the middle. This CDR3 region has 14 residues. The CDR3 DNA reads as TGTGCCAGCAGCCCTAGGACGGGGGTCCATGGCTACACCTTC. The encoded protein is CASSPRTGVHGYTF.

The chain uses TRBV28 and TRBJ1-1; D perhaps matches TRBD1 (6 bases). This CDR3 region has 15 residues. V lost 6 bases, J lost 1 base, and 15 bases lay in between. Germline values: CDR1 MDHEN, CDR2 SYDVKM. The CDR3 bases are TGTGCCAGCAGGCCTGCGGGGGCTAAGAACACTGAAGCTTTCTTT. This translates into CASRPAGAKNTEAFF.

This chain links TRBV11-2 with TRBJ2-1; D not certain. This CDR3 is built from 11 residues. V gave up 2 bases and J gave up 9 bases, with 5 bases separating them. Germline V CDR1 and CDR2: SGHAT, FQNNGV. The CDR3 here is CASSLNAEQFF. The CDR3 DNA reads TGTGCCAGCAGCTTAAACGCTGAGCAGTTCTTC. Combining the CDR3 with reference TRBV11-2 and TRBJ2-1 gives the whole variable domain EAGVAQSPRYKIIEKRQSVAFWCNPISGHATLYWYQQILGQGPKLLIQFQNNGVVDDSQLPKDRFSAERLKGVDSTLKIQPAKLEDSAVYLCASSLNAEQFFGPGTRLTVL.

The chain employs TRBV19 and TRBJ1-6; a possible D gene is TRBD1 (5 bases). V was clipped by 8 bases and J by 0 bases, with 11 bases between them. CDR1 LNHDA and CDR2 SQIVND come from the germline V gene (reference sequence). The CDR3 runs to 15 residues. In DNA, the CDR3 is TGTGCCAGTCAGGGAGGAAGCTCCTATAATTCACCCCTCCACTTT. Translation gives CASQGGSSYNSPLHF.